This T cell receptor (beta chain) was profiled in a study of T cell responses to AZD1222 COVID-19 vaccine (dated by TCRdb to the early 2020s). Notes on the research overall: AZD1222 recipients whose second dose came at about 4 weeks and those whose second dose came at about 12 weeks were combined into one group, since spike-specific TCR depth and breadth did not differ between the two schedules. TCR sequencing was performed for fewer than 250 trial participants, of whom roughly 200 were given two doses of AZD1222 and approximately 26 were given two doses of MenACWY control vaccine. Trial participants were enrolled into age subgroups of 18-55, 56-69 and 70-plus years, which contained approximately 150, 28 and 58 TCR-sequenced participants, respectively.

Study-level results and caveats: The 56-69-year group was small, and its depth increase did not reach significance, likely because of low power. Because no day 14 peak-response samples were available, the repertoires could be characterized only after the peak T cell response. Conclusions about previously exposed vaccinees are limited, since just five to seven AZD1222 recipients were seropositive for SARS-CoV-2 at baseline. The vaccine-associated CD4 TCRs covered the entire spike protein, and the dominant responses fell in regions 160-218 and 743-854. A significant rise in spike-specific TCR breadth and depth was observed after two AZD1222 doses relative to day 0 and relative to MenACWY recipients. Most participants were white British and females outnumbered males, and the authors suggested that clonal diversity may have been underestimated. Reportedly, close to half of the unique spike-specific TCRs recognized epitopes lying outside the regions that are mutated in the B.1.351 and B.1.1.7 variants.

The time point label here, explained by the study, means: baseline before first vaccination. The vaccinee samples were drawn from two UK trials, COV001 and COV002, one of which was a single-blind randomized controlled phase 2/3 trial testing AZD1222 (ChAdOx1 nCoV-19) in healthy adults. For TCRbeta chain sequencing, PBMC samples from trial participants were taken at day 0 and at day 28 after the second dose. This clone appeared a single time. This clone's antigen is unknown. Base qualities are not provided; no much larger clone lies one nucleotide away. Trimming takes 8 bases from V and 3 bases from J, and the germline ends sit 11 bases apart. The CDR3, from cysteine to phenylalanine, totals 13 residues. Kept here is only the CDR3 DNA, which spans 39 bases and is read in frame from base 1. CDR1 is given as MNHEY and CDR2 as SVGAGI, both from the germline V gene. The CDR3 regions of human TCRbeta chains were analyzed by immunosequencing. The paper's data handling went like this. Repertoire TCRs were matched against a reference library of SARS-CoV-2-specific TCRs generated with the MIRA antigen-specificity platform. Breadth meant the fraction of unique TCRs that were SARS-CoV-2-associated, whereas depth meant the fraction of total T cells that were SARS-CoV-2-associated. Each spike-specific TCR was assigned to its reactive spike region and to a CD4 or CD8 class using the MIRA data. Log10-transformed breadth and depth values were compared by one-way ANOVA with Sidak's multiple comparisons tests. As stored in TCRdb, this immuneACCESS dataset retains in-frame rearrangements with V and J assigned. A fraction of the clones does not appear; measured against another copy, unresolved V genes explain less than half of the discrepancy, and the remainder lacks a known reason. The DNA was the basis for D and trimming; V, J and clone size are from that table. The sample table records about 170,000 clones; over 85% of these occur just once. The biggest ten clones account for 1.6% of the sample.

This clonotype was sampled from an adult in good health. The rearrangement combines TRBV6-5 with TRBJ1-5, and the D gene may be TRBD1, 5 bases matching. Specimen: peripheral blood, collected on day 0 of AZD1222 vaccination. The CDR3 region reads CASQKGINQPQHF. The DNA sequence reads TGTGCCAGCCAAAAGGGGATCAATCAGCCCCAGCATTTT.